Listed below are T cell receptor beta chains from one sample, sequenced in a study of T cell repertoires in cytomegalovirus infection. TCRdb ran MiXCR on the reads and lists one entry per CDR3 protein. This table has hundreds of thousands of distinct CDR3 sequences, approximately 46% appearing once. Their target antigens are unknown. Here the sequenced sample was cultured PBMCs, taken from culture after CMV antigen stimulation. All receptors derive from a human donor in good health (CMV status not recorded). Some clones in this sample may be carry-over from other donors' samples. Each CDR3 is given without its conserved first and last residue. Not all rows give a size; the values are once, few, many and, for expanded clones, a class.

v_call,clone_size,j_call,cdr3_aa
TRBV6-1,NA,TRBJ2-1,ASSPRASYVNEQF
TRBV12-3/TRBV12-4,NA,TRBJ2-1,ASTDSVRGLYNEQF
TRBV19,NA,TRBJ1-2,ASTWGYSANYGYT
TRBV27,few,TRBJ1-2,ASRGDRATPRGYT
TRBV7-6,NA,TRBJ1-1,ASGLTANTEAF
TRBV7-2,few,TRBJ2-5,ASSLTPWRDKFGETQY
TRBV5-4,NA,TRBJ2-6,ASSLDQGRNSGANVLT
TRBV27,few,TRBJ2-7,ASSSGVRYEQY
TRBV6-1,few,TRBJ1-5,ASNLWDQPQH
TRBV28,NA,TRBJ1-2,ASSIGTAVGGYT
TRBV7-2,NA,TRBJ2-2,ASSLSGLATTGELF
TRBV4-1,few,TRBJ2-7,ASSQHDQVVYEQY
TRBV7-9,few,TRBJ1-1,ASSLGSIKSAF
TRBV5-5,NA,TRBJ1-5,ASSFGTVTLSNQPQH
TRBV15,NA,TRBJ2-2,ATRYQRGSSGELF
TRBV29-1,NA,TRBJ2-3,STGDTDTQY
TRBV5-1,NA,TRBJ1-4,ASSSNREKLF
TRBV7-2,few,TRBJ1-2,ASSSYRGYGYT
TRBV7-2,many,TRBJ2-5,ASRVSGGARETQY